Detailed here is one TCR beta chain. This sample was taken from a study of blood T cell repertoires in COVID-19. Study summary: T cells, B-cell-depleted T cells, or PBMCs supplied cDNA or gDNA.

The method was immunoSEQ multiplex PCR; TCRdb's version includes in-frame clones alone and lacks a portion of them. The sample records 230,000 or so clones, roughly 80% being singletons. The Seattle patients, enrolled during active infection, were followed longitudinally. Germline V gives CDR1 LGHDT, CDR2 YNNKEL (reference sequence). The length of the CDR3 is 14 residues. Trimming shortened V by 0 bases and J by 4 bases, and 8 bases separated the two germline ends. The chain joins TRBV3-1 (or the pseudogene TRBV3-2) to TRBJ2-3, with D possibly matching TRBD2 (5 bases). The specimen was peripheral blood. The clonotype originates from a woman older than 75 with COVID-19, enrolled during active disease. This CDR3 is CASSQDPRADTQYF. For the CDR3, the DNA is TGTGCCAGCAGCCAAGATCCGAGGGCAGATACGCAGTATTTT.